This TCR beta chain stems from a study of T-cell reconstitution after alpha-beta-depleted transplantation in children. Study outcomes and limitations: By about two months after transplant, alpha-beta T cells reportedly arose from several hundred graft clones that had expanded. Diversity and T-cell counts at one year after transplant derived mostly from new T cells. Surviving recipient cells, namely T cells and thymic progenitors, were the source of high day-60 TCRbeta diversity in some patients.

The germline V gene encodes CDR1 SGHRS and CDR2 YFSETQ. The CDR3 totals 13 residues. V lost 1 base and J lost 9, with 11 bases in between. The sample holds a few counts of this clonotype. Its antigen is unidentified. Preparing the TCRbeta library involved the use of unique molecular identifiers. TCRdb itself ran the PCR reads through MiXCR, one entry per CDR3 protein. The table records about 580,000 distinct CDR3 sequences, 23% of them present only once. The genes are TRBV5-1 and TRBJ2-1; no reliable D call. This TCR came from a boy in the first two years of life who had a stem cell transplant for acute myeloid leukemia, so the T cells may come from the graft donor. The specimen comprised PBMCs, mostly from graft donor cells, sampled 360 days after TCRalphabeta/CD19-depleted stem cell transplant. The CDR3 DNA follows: TGCGCCAGCAGCTTGTGGGTCGAAGGTGAGCAGTTCTTC. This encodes CASSLWVEGEQFF.